The TCR beta chain under discussion was sequenced for a study of shared clonotypes between healthy human individuals. The protocol was immunoSEQ multiplex PCR, while the TCRdb copy is restricted to in-frame clones and leaves out a portion. The data contain about 700,000 clones, 92% of them singletons. CDR1 and CDR2 (germline): SQVTM, ANQGSEA. This CDR3 is 16 amino acids long. The trim removed 0 bases at V and 7 bases at J, leaving 7 bases unmatched. Naivety among CD8 cells was defined by CD45RO negativity and positive CCR7 selection, thereby excluding terminally differentiated effector memory CD45RA+ cells.

The source is a man in his thirties or forties in good health. The specimen was naive CD8+ T cells sorted from blood. The genes are TRBV29-1 and TRBJ2-1, with 12 bases identical to TRBD2. The CDR3 DNA follows: TGCAGCGTTGAAGATGGACTAGCGGGGTTGGTTAATGAGCAGTTCTTC. Translating it yields CSVEDGLAGLVNEQFF.